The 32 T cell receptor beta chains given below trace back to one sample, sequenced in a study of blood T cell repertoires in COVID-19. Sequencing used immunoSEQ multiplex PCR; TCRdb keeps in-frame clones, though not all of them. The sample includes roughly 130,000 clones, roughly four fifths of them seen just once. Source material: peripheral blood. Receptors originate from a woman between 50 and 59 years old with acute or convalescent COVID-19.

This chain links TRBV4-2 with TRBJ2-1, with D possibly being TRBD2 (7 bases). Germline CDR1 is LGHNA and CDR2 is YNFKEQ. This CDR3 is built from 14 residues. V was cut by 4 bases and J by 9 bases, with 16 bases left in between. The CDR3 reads CASSPTGVAGEQFF. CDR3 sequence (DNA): TGTGCCAGCAGCCCGACAGGAGTAGCGGGTGAGCAGTTCTTC.

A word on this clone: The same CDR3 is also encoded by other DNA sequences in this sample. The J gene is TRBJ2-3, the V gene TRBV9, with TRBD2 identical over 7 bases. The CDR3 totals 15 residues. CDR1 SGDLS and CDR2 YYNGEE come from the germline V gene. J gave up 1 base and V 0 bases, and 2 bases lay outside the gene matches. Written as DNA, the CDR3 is TGTGCCAGCAGCGTAGGGCTAGCGGGCACAGATACGCAGTATTTT. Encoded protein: CASSVGLAGTDTQYF.

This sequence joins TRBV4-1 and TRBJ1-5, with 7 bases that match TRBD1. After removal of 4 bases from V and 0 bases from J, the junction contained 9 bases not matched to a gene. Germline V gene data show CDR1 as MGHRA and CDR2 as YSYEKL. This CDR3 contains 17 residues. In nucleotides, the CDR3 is TGCGCCAGCAGCCGAGGGACAGCCCGTTATAGCAATCAGCCCCAGCATTTT. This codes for CASSRGTARYSNQPQHF.

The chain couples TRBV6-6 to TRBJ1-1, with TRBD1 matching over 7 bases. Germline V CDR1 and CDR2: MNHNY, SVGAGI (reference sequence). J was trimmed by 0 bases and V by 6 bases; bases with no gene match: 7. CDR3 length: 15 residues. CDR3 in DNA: TGTGCCAGCAGGACCGCGACAGGGATGAACACTGAAGCTTTCTTT. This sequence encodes CASRTATGMNTEAFF.

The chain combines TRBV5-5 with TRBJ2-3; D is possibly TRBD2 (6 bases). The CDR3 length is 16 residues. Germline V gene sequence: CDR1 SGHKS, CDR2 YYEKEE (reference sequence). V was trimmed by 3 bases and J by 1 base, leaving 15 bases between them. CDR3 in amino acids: CASSYYRDLGTDTQYF. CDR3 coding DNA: TGTGCCAGCAGCTACTACCGGGACTTAGGCACAGATACGCAGTATTTT.

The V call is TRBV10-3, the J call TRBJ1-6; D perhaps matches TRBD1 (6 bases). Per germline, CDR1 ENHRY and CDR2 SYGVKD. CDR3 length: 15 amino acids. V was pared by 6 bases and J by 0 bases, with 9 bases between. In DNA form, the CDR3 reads TGTGCCATCAGCGACAGGAGCTCCTATAATTCACCCCTCCACTTT. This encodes CAISDRSSYNSPLHF.

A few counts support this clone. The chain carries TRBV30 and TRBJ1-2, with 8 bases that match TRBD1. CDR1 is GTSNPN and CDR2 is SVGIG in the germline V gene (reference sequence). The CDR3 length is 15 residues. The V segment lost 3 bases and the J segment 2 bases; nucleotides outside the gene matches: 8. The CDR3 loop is CAWRNSGGLNYGYTF. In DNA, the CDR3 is TGTGCCTGGAGGAACTCAGGGGGCCTAAACTATGGCTACACCTTC.

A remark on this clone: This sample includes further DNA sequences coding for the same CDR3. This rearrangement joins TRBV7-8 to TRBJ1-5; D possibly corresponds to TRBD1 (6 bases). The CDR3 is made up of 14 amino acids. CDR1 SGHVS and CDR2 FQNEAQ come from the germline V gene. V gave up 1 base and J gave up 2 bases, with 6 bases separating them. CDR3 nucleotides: TGTGCCAGCAGCTTAGACAGGGGCAATCAGCCCCAGCATTTT. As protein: CASSLDRGNQPQHF.

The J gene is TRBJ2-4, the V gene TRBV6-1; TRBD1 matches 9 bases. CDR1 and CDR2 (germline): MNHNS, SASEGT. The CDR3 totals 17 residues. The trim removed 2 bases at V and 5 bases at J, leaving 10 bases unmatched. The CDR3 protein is CASSERGQGTPQNIQYF. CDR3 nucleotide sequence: TGTGCCAGCAGTGAAAGGGGACAGGGTACCCCTCAAAACATTCAGTACTTC.

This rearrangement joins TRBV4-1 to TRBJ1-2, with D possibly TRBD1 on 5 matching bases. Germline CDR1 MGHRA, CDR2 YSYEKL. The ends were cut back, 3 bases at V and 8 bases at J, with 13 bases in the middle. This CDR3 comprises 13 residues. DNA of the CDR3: TGCGCCAGCAGCCAGGCAGGGAGGAGCGGCTACACCTTC. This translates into CASSQAGRSGYTF.

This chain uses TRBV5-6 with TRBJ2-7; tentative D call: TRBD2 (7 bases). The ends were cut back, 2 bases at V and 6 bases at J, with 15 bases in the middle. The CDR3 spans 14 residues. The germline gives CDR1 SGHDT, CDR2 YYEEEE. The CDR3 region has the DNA TGTGCCAGCAGCTTAGGGGGGGGGCGAAGCGAGCAGTACTTC. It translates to CASSLGGGRSEQYF. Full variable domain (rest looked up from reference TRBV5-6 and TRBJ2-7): DAGVTQSPTHLIKTRGQQVTLRCSPKSGHDTVSWYQQALGQGPQFIFQYYEEEERQRGNFPDRFSGHQFPNYSSELNVNALLLGDSALYLCASSLGGGRSEQYFGPGTRLTVT.

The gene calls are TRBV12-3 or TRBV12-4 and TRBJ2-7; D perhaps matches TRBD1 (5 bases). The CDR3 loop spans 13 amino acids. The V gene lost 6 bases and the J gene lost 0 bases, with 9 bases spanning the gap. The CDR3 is CASRIDSSYEQYF. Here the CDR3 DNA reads TGTGCCAGCAGGATCGACAGCTCCTACGAGCAGTACTTC.

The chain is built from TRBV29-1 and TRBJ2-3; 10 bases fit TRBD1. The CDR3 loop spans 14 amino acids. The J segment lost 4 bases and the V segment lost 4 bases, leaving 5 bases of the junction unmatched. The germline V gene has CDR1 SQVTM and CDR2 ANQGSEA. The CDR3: CSVAGQGVADTQYF. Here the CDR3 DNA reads TGCAGCGTTGCTGGACAGGGGGTCGCAGATACGCAGTATTTT.

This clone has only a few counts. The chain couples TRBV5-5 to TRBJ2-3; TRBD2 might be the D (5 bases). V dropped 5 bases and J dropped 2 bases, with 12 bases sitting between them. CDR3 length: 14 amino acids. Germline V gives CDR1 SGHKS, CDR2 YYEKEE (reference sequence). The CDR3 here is CASRRAWNTDTQYF. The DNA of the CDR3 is TGTGCCAGCAGGCGGGCCTGGAACACAGATACGCAGTATTTT.

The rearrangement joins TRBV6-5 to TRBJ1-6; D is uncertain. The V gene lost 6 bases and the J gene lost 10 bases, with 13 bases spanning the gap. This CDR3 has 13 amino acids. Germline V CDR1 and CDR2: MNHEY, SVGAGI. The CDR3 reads CASRTGSDSPLHF. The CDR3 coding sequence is TGTGCCAGCAGAACGGGGTCAGACTCACCCCTCCACTTT.

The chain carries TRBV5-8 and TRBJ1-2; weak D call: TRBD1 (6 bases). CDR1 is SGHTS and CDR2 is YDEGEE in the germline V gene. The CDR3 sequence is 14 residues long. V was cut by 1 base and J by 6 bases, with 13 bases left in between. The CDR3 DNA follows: TGTGCCAGCAGCTTGTCAGGGGCTGGGCATGGCTACACCTTC. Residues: CASSLSGAGHGYTF.

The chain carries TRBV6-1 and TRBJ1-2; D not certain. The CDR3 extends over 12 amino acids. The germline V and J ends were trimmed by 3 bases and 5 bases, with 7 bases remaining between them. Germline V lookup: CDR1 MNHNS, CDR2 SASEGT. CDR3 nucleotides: TGTGCCAGCAGTGACCGGTCGTATGGCTACACCTTC. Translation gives CASSDRSYGYTF.

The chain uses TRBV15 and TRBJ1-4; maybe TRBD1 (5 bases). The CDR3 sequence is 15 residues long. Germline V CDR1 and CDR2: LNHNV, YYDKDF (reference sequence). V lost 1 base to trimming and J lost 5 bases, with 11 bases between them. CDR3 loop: CATSRGQGANEKLFF. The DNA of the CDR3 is TGTGCCACCAGCAGAGGGCAGGGCGCGAATGAAAAACTGTTTTTT.

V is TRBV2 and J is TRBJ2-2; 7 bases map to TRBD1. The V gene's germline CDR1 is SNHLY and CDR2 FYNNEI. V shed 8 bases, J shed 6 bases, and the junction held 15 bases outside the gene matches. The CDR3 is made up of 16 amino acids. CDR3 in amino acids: CASCSGTERFPGELFF. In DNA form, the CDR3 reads TGTGCCAGCTGCTCCGGGACAGAACGCTTCCCCGGGGAGCTGTTTTTT.

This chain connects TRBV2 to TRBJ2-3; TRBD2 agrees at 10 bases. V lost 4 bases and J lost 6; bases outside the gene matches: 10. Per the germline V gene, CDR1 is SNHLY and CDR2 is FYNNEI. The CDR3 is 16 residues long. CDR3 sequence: CASSVTPGLATDTQYF. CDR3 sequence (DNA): TGTGCCAGCAGTGTCACCCCGGGACTAGCGACGGATACGCAGTATTTT.

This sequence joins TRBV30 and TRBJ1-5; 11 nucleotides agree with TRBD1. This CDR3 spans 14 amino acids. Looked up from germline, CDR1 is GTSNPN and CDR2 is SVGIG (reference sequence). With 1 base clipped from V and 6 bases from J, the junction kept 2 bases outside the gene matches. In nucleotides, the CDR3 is TGTGCCTGGAGTGGGGGACAGGGGGGTCAGCCCCAGCATTTT. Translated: CAWSGGQGGQPQHF.

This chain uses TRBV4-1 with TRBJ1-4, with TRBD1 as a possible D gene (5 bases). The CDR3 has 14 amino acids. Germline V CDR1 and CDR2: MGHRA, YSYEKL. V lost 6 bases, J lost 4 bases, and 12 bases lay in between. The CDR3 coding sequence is TGCGCCAGCAGGGTAGTAGACAGTAATGAAAAACTGTTTTTT. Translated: CASRVVDSNEKLFF.

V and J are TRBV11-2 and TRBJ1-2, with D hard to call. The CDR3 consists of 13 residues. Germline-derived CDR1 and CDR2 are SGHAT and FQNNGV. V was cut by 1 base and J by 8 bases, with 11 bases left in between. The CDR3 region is CASSLVALQGYTF. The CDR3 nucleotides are TGTGCCAGCAGCTTAGTTGCTTTACAAGGCTACACCTTC. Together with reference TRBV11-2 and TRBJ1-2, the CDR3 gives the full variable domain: EAGVAQSPRYKIIEKRQSVAFWCNPISGHATLYWYQQILGQGPKLLIQFQNNGVVDDSQLPKDRFSAERLKGVDSTLKIQPAKLEDSAVYLCASSLVALQGYTFGSGTRLTVV.

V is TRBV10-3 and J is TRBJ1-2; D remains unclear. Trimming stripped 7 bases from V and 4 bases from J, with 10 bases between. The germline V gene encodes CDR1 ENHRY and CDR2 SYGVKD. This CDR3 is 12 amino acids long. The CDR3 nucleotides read TGTGCCATCACAGACGACATCTATGGCTACACCTTC. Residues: CAITDDIYGYTF.

CDR3 bases: TGTGCCAGCAGCTTAACAGAGAACACTGAAGCTTTCTTT. Translated, it gives CASSLTENTEAFF. The gene calls are TRBV7-8 and TRBJ1-1; D is unresolved. Germline V gene data show CDR1 as SGHVS and CDR2 as FQNEAQ. The germline V and J ends were trimmed by 2 bases and 1 base, with 5 bases remaining between them. CDR3 length: 13 residues.

The CDR3 loop reads CASSERSLTGGGYTF. Here the CDR3 DNA reads TGTGCCAGCAGTGAGCGAAGTCTGACAGGCGGTGGCTACACCTTC. The chain links TRBV6-1 to TRBJ1-2; the D gene is possibly TRBD1 (6 bases). Trimming shortened V by 3 bases and J by 7 bases, and 18 bases separated the two germline ends. Germline V gives CDR1 MNHNS, CDR2 SASEGT. CDR3 size: 15 residues.

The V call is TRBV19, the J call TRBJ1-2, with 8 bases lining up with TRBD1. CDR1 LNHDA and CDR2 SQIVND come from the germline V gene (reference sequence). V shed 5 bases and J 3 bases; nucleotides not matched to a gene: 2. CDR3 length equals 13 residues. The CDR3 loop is CASSLTGDYGYTF. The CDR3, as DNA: TGTGCCAGTAGTCTGACAGGGGACTATGGCTACACCTTC.

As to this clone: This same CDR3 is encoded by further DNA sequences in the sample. The chain's CDR3 is CASSLDSYSNQPQHF. CDR3 DNA: TGCGCCAGCAGCTTGGACAGTTATAGCAATCAGCCCCAGCATTTT. The rearrangement links TRBV5-1 to TRBJ1-5; no definite D call. With 0 bases removed from V and 0 bases from J, the gap between germline ends came to 7 bases. This CDR3 contains 15 residues. The germline gives CDR1 SGHRS, CDR2 YFSETQ.

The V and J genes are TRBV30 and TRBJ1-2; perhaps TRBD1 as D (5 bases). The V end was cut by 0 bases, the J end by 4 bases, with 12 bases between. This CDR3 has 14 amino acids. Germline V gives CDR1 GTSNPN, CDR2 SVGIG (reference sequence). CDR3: CAWSVRGRSYGYTF. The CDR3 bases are TGTGCCTGGAGTGTAAGGGGCCGTTCCTATGGCTACACCTTC.

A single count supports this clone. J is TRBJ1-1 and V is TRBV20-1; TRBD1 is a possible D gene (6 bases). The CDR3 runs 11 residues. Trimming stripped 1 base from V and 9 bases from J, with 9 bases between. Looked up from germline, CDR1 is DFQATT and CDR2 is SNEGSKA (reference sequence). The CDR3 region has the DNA TGCAGTGCTAGAGTAGGGGACAAAGCTTTCTTT. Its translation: CSARVGDKAFF.

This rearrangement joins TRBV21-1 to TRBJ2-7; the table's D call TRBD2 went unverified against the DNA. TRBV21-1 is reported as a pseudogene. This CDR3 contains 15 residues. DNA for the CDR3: TGTGCCAGCAATCCGGGATCAGGAGCATCCTACGAGCAGTACTTC. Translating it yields CASNPGSGASYEQYF.

CDR3 sequence: CASSSYQGSEQYF. For the CDR3, the DNA is TGTGCCAGCAGCTCGTACCAGGGTTCCGAGCAGTACTTC. V is TRBV7-9 and J is TRBJ2-7; D may be TRBD1 (5 bases). The germline V gene encodes CDR1 SEHNR and CDR2 FQNEAQ (reference sequence). The CDR3 runs to 13 residues. Trimming shortened V by 4 bases and J by 6 bases, and 13 bases separated the two germline ends.